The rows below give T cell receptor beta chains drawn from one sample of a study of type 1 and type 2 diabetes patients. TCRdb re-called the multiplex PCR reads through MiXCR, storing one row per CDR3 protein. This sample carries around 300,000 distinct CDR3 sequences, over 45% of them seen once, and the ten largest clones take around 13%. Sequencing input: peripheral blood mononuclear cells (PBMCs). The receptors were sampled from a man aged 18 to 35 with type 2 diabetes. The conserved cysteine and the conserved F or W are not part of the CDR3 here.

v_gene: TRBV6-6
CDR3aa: ASRAYGTEQY

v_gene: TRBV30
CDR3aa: AYGRSSTDTQY

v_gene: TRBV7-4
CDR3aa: ASSALFGELF

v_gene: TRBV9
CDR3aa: ASSVATSGGNQETQY

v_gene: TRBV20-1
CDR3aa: SACTSGQGQPQH

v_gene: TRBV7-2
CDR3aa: ASARQGSTGELF

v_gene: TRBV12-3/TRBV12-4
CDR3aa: ASSLNPTNEKLF

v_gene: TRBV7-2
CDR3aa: ASSDGELF

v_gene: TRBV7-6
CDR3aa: ASSLEGLVNEQY

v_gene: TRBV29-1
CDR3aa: SVQRNYEQY

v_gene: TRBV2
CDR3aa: ASNPRGLSYEQY

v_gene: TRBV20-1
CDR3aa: SATAGTGTYEQY

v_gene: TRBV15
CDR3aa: ASSFGQASYEQY

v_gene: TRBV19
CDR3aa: VSRVAGGSGELF

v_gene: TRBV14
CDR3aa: ASSQVGGPYNEQF

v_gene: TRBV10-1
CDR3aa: ASSDLNTEAF

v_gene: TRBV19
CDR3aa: ASSWGEKLF

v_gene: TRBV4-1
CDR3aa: ASSQGLVISTDTQY

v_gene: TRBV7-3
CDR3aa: ASSLALFEGADEQY

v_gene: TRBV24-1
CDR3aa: ATSNQGIPYEQY

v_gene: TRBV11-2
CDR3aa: ASSLGGRTGLYNEQF

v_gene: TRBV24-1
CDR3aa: ATSDPSRGGRIEQY